A single sample is the source of the 21 T cell receptor beta chains below, sequenced in a study of blood T cell repertoires in COVID-19. The method was immunoSEQ multiplex PCR; TCRdb's version includes in-frame clones alone and lacks a portion of them. This repertoire shows roughly 200,000 clones, roughly 86% found once; its top ten account for 10%. Sequences were obtained from peripheral blood. These receptors all come from a woman aged 50 to 65 with COVID-19, enrolled during active disease.

The V gene is TRBV12-3 or TRBV12-4, the J gene TRBJ2-7; D is possibly TRBD1 (5 bases). The CDR3 loop spans 12 amino acids. Trimming pared 3 bases from V and 6 bases from J, leaving 9 bases between. As DNA, the CDR3 is TGTGCCAGCAGTTTGGGGCTCACCGAGCAGTACGTC. Translating it yields CASSLGLTEQYV.

The V gene is TRBV9, the J gene TRBJ2-3; maybe TRBD1 (6 bases). CDR1 SGDLS and CDR2 YYNGEE come from the germline V gene. This CDR3 comprises 16 residues. Trimming removed 2 bases at V and 0 bases at J, with 13 bases between. In DNA, the CDR3 is TGTGCCAGCAGCGTCGGGACACACGCTAGCACAGATACGCAGTATTTT. Amino acids: CASSVGTHASTDTQYF.

The rearrangement joins TRBV10-2 to TRBJ1-2, with no clear D. The germline CDR1 and CDR2 sequences are WSHSY and SAAADI. Trimming shortened V by 3 bases and J by 4 bases, and 9 bases separated the two germline ends. The CDR3 has 13 amino acids. The CDR3 bases are TGCGCCAGCAGTGAACGGCGGAGCTATGGCTACACCTTC. This gives the protein CASSERRSYGYTF.

The J gene is TRBJ1-1, the V gene TRBV3-1 (or the pseudogene TRBV3-2); D might be TRBD1 (5 bases). Germline lookup yields CDR1 LGHDT and CDR2 YNNKEL (reference sequence). Trimming removed 0 bases at V and 6 bases at J, with 14 bases between. This CDR3 region has 15 residues. The CDR3 DNA reads TGTGCCAGCAGCCAAGAGGTAGGCAGGGTGGCTGAAGCTTTCTTT. It encodes CASSQEVGRVAEAFF.

The J gene is TRBJ2-1, the V gene TRBV19; tentative D call: TRBD1 (5 bases). The V gene lost 9 bases and the J gene lost 5 bases, with 14 bases spanning the gap. Looked up from germline, CDR1 is LNHDA and CDR2 is SQIVND (reference sequence). The CDR3 contains 13 residues. CDR3 in amino acids: CASREGGNNEQFF. The CDR3 DNA reads as TGTGCCAGCAGGGAAGGTGGAAACAATGAGCAGTTCTTC.

V gene TRBV27 combines with J gene TRBJ2-1; the match to TRBD2 covers 9 bases. The CDR3 spans 15 residues. CDR1 is MNHEY and CDR2 is SMNVEV in the germline V gene (reference sequence). With V trimmed by 3 bases and J by 7 bases, 7 bases remained unmatched. In DNA, the CDR3 is TGTGCCAGCAGTTTGGGACTAGCATGGGGGAATGAGCAGTTCTTC. Translating gives CASSLGLAWGNEQFF.

This clone was counted at least ten times. The V call is TRBV4-1, the J call TRBJ2-4, with D hard to call. V was cut by 0 bases and J by 3 bases, with 6 bases left in between. CDR1 and CDR2 from the germline V gene are MGHRA and YSYEKL. The CDR3 loop spans 14 amino acids. The DNA of the CDR3 is TGCGCCAGCAGCCAAGACAGGTTCAAAAACATTCAGTACTTC. Protein sequence: CASSQDRFKNIQYF.

The rearrangement links TRBV5-1 to TRBJ1-1; D uncertain. The CDR3 loop spans 16 amino acids. Germline V gene sequence: CDR1 SGHRS, CDR2 YFSETQ. The V and J ends lost 0 bases and 0 bases respectively, with 12 bases between them. CDR3 region: CASSLGGQFMNTEAFF. The CDR3 DNA reads as TGCGCCAGCAGCTTGGGTGGGCAGTTCATGAACACTGAAGCTTTCTTT.

The rearrangement links TRBV5-1 to TRBJ2-4; 8 positions agree with TRBD1. This CDR3 has 18 amino acids. V lost 4 bases, J lost 0 bases, and 12 bases stayed unmatched. The germline gives CDR1 SGHRS, CDR2 YFSETQ. CDR3 amino acids: CASSHFVQGARAKNIQYF. Here the CDR3 DNA reads TGCGCCAGCAGCCACTTCGTGCAGGGGGCGCGAGCCAAAAACATTCAGTACTTC.

The rearrangement links TRBV15 to TRBJ1-5; D gene ambiguous. The CDR3 is 13 residues long. Germline-derived CDR1 and CDR2 are LNHNV and YYDKDF (reference sequence). V lost 0 bases and J lost 7, with 7 bases in between. The CDR3 sequence is CATSREGAQPQHF. The CDR3 DNA reads as TGTGCCACCAGCAGAGAAGGAGCGCAGCCCCAGCATTTT. The entire variable domain, with the rest obtained from reference TRBV15 and TRBJ1-5, is as follows: DAMVIQNPRYQVTQFGKPVTLSCSQTLNHNVMYWYQQKSSQAPKLLFHYYDKDFNNEADTPDNFQSRRPNTSFCFLDIRSPGLGDTAMYLCATSREGAQPQHFGDGTRLSIL.

The chain recombines TRBV9 with TRBJ2-7, with D possibly being TRBD2 (5 bases). The V and J ends lost 0 bases and 3 bases respectively, with 7 bases between them. Germline CDR1 SGDLS, CDR2 YYNGEE. The CDR3 spans 13 residues. The DNA for the CDR3 is TGTGCCAGCAGCGTAGACGGGGACTACGAGCAGTACTTC. Translated, it gives CASSVDGDYEQYF.

The chain links TRBV10-1 to TRBJ2-7; the match to TRBD2 covers 10 bases. The CDR3 contains 15 residues. Germline CDR1 is WNHNN and CDR2 is SYGVQD (reference sequence). The ends lost 3 bases at V and 6 bases at J; junction bases unmatched: 8. The CDR3 region is CASSDPSGGNAEQYF. In DNA form, the CDR3 reads TGCGCCAGCAGTGACCCTAGCGGGGGCAATGCCGAGCAGTACTTC.

V usage is TRBV11-2 and J usage is TRBJ2-2, with 9 positions matching TRBD1. CDR3 size: 18 residues. The V gene end was trimmed by 4 bases and the J gene end by 5 bases; junction bases not matched to a gene: 14. From germline, CDR1 is SGHAT and CDR2 FQNNGV. The CDR3 protein is CASSSKWGGQGSTGELFF. In nucleotides, the CDR3 is TGTGCCAGCAGCTCAAAGTGGGGGGGACAGGGTAGTACCGGGGAGCTGTTTTTT.

V usage is TRBV9 and J usage is TRBJ2-5, with 8 positions matching TRBD2. Looked up from germline, CDR1 is SGDLS and CDR2 is YYNGEE. J gave up 2 bases and V 1 base, and 4 bases lay outside the gene matches. The CDR3 totals 15 residues. CDR3 coding DNA: TGTGCCAGCAGCGTATCCGCGGGGGGTCAAGAGACCCAGTACTTC. Residues: CASSVSAGGQETQYF.

This clone was observed once. V usage is TRBV6-4 and J usage is TRBJ2-5; no reliable D call. The germline gives CDR1 MRHNA, CDR2 SNTAGT. Trimming removed 8 bases at V and 2 bases at J, with 9 bases between. CDR3 size: 12 residues. CDR3 region: CASPLRQETQYF. CDR3 in DNA: TGTGCCAGCCCTTTGAGGCAAGAGACCCAGTACTTC.

This chain connects TRBV19 to TRBJ2-1, with D maybe TRBD2 (6 bases). Trimming took off 4 bases at V and 6 bases at J, with 10 bases between the two ends. The CDR3 has 13 residues. CDR1 LNHDA and CDR2 SQIVND come from the germline V gene (reference sequence). CDR3 DNA sequence: TGTGCCAGTAGTACCGGGACTGTCAATGAGCAGTTCTTC. Its protein is CASSTGTVNEQFF.

CDR3: CARRSTGWNGYTF. In DNA, the CDR3 is TGTGCCAGAAGGAGCACAGGGTGGAATGGCTACACCTTC. V and J are TRBV19 and TRBJ1-2; D perhaps matches TRBD1 (6 bases). Germline V gene sequence: CDR1 LNHDA, CDR2 SQIVND (reference sequence). Trimming took off 9 bases at V and 6 bases at J, with 17 bases between the two ends. The CDR3 spans 13 residues.

The chain links TRBV18 to TRBJ1-5, with 8 bases fitting TRBD1. After removal of 5 bases from V and 6 bases from J, the junction contained 9 bases not matched to a gene. The CDR3 is 15 residues long. Germline V gene sequence: CDR1 KGHSH, CDR2 LQKENI. The CDR3 protein is CASSLDRGRGQPQHF. The CDR3, as DNA: TGTGCCAGCTCATTAGACAGGGGACGGGGTCAGCCCCAGCATTTT. The complete variable domain, with remaining parts taken from reference TRBV18 and TRBJ1-5, reads NAGVMQNPRHLVRRRGQEARLRCSPMKGHSHVYWYRQLPEEGLKFMVYLQKENIIDESGMPKERFSAEFPKEGPSILRIQQVVRGDSAAYFCASSLDRGRGQPQHFGDGTRLSIL.

The CDR3 region has the DNA TGTGCCAGCAGCTACGGACAGAACTATAGCAATCAGCCCCAGCATTTT. It encodes CASSYGQNYSNQPQHF. The J gene is TRBJ1-5, the V gene TRBV14; possible D gene TRBD1, 6 bases. The germline CDR1 and CDR2 sequences are SGHDN and FVKESK. V was cut by 5 bases and J by 0 bases, with 14 bases left in between. The CDR3 contains 16 residues.

In this sample, this clone turned up a few times. This chain links TRBV7-9 with TRBJ1-4; 7 bases are shared with TRBD1. Germline V gives CDR1 SEHNR, CDR2 FQNEAQ (reference sequence). V shed 5 bases, J shed 7 bases, and the junction held 13 bases outside the gene matches. This CDR3 region has 16 residues. The CDR3 loop reads CASSRPTGEGGEKLFF. In nucleotides, the CDR3 is TGTGCCAGCAGCCGCCCCACAGGGGAAGGGGGTGAAAAACTGTTTTTT. Using reference TRBV7-9 and TRBJ1-4 for the parts outside the CDR3, the full variable domain is DTGVSQNPRHKITKRGQNVTFRCDPISEHNRLYWYRQTLGQGPEFLTYFQNEAQLEKSRLLSDRFSAERPKGSFSTLEIQRTEQGDSAMYLCASSRPTGEGGEKLFFGSGTQLSVL.

The chain couples TRBV6-5 to TRBJ2-5; 9 bases are a match to TRBD1. The germline CDR1 and CDR2 sequences are MNHEY and SVGAGI. The CDR3 totals 15 residues. The V and J ends lost 4 bases and 3 bases, in that order; junction bases with no gene match: 6. The CDR3 is CASSFLTGGEETQYF. The CDR3 coding sequence is TGTGCCAGCAGTTTCCTGACAGGGGGTGAAGAGACCCAGTACTTC.